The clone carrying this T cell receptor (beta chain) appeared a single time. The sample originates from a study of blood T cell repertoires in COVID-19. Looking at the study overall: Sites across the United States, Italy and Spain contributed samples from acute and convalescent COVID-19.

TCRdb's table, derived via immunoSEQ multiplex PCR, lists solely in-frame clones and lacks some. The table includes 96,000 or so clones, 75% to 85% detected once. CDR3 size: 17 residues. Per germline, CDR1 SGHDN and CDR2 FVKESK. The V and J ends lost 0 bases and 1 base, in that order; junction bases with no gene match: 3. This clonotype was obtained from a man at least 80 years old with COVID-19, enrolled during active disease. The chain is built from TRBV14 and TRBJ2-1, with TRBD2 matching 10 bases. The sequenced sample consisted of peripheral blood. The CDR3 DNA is TGTGCCAGCAGCCAAGAAATGGGACTAGCGTCCTACAATGAGCAGTTCTTC. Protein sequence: CASSQEMGLASYNEQFF.